These T cell receptor beta chains were read from a single sample in a study of identical twins. TCRdb re-called the 5' RACE reads through MiXCR, storing one row per CDR3 protein. Here the sample spans around 250,000 distinct CDR3 sequences, roughly 12% being singletons. This same sample was also taken into another study, of yellow fever vaccine responses in identical twins.

Sequences were obtained from memory (CD45RO+) T cells sorted from blood. Every receptor here comes from a woman aged 18-29 years in good health. The CDR3 runs from the conserved cysteine through the conserved F or W. The D gene is left open where the match is weak. Size is omitted from some rows. Given values are once, few, many or a class for expanded clones.

v_call	j_call	d_call	clone_size	cdr3_aa	cdr3_nt
TRBV24-1	TRBJ2-1	NA	NA	CATSGLAEAYNEQFF	TGTGCCACCAGTGGTCTGGCGGAAGCATACAATGAGCAGTTCTTC
TRBV30	TRBJ2-5	NA	few	CAWTPKGETQYF	TGTGCCTGGACCCCTAAGGGAGAGACCCAGTACTTC
TRBV20-1	TRBJ2-7	NA	few	CSARDGTAPYEQYF	TGCAGTGCTAGAGATGGGACCGCACCATACGAGCAGTACTTC
TRBV4-1	TRBJ1-4	NA	many	CASSQEDGRTNEKLFF	TGCGCCAGCAGCCAAGAGGACGGGAGAACTAATGAAAAACTGTTTTTT
TRBV27	TRBJ2-5	NA	many	CASSIDLGETQYF	TGTGCCAGCAGTATAGATCTGGGAGAGACCCAGTACTTC
TRBV28	TRBJ2-2	NA	many	CARWDGVLPPTGELFF	TGTGCCAGATGGGACGGAGTCTTACCCCCCACCGGGGAGCTGTTTTTT
TRBV11-3	TRBJ2-3	NA	NA	CASSPPEDTQYF	TGTGCCAGCAGCCCGCCCGAAGATACGCAGTATTTT
TRBV20-1	TRBJ2-7	NA	NA	CSAPPLGAYEQYF	TGCAGTGCTCCCCCCCTCGGGGCCTACGAGCAGTACTTC
TRBV5-6	TRBJ2-3	TRBD2	NA	CASSLGPGLSPDTQYF	TGTGCCAGCAGCTTAGGCCCGGGACTAAGTCCAGATACGCAGTATTTT
TRBV4-2	TRBJ2-3	TRBD2	NA	CASSQSWTSGGATDTQYF	TGTGCCAGCAGCCAATCATGGACTAGCGGGGGGGCGACAGATACGCAGTATTTT
TRBV4-3	TRBJ2-3	TRBD2	NA	CASSLGTSGSDTQYF	TGCGCCAGCAGCTTAGGGACTAGCGGGAGTGATACGCAGTATTTT
TRBV2	TRBJ1-4	TRBD1	few	CASTVQGAIEKLFF	TGTGCCAGCACCGTACAGGGGGCAATTGAAAAACTGTTTTTT
TRBV7-2	TRBJ2-1	NA	few	CASSLEGRTEQFF	TGTGCCAGCAGCTTAGAAGGTAGGACTGAGCAGTTCTTC